The present T cell receptor (beta chain) was sequenced within a study of blood T cell repertoires in COVID-19. Study-level background: Collection of acute and convalescent COVID-19 samples took place in the United States, Italy and Spain. T cells, B-cell-depleted T cells, or PBMCs provided the cDNA or gDNA that served as material.

From germline, CDR1 is KGHSH and CDR2 LQKENI. CDR3 length: 16 residues. V shed 0 bases and J 1 base; nucleotides not matched to a gene: 2. Original handling: Estimated nucleated cell counts came from reference gene primer amplification. Profiling relied on immunoSEQ multiplex PCR, and the TCRdb table lists in-frame clones only, not all of them. Clone size and V and J calls were adopted from that table, with D and trimming inferred from the DNA. The sample has 410,000 or so clones, about nine tenths seen once. In regard to this clone: This sample also contains other DNA sequences that code for the same CDR3.

What was sequenced was peripheral blood. The chain uses TRBV18 and TRBJ2-3; 9 positions match TRBD1. The receptor was isolated from a woman aged 30 to 39 with active or convalescent COVID-19. The CDR3 nucleotides are TGTGCCAGCTCACCACCGACAGGGGGTGGCACAGATACGCAGTATTTT. It yields the protein CASSPPTGGGTDTQYF.